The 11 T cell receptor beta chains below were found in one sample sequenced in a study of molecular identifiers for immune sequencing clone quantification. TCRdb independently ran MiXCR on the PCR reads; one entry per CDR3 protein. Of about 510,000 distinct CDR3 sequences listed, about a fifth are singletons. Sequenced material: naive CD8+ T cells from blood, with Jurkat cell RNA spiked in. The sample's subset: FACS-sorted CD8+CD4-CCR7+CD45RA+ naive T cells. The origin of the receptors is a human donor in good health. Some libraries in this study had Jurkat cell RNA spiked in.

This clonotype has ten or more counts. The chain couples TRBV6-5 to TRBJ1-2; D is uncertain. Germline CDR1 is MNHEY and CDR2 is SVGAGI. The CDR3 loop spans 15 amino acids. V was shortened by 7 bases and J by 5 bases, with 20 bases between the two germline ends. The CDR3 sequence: CASTPLSTVQYGYTF. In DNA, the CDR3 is TGTGCCAGCACCCCACTCTCCACAGTCCAATATGGCTACACCTTC.

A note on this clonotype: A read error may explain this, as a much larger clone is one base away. The CDR3 nucleotides are TGCGCCAGCGGCCCCTGGGGCACAGATACGCAGTATTTT. Translated: CASGPWGTDTQYF. The chain joins TRBV4-1 to TRBJ2-3; D is unresolved. V was shortened by 8 bases and J by 1 base, with 10 bases between the two germline ends. The CDR3 extends over 13 amino acids. Per the germline V gene, CDR1 is MGHRA and CDR2 is YSYEKL.

CDR3 amino acids: CASSPPRRGGSDTQYF. CDR3 nucleotide sequence: TGTGCCAGCAGCCCTCCAAGGCGGGGGGGATCAGATACGCAGTATTTT. The chain has TRBV7-9 and TRBJ2-3; TRBD2 aligns across 9 bases. V dropped 5 bases and J dropped 4; count of bases not matched to a gene: 10. Per the germline V gene, CDR1 is SEHNR and CDR2 is FQNEAQ (reference sequence). The CDR3 has 16 residues.

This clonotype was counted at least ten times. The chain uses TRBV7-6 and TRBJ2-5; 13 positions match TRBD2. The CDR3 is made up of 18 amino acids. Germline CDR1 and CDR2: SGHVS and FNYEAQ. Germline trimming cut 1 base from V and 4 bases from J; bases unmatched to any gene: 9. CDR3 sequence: CASSLDGTSGKVAETQYF. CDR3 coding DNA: TGTGCCAGCAGCTTAGATGGGACTAGCGGGAAGGTTGCAGAGACCCAGTACTTC.

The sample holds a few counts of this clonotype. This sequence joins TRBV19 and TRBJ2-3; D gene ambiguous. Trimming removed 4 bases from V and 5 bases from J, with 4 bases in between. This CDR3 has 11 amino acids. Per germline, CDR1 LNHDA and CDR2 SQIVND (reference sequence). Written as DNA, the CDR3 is TGTGCCAGTAGTAACTTAGATACGCAGTATTTT. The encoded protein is CASSNLDTQYF.

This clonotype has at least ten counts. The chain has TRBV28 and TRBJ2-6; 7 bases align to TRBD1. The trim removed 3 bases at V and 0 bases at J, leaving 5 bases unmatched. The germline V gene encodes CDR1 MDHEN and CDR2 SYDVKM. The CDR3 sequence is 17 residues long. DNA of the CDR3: TGTGCCAGCAGTTTCGACAGGGTAGGCTCTGGGGCCAACGTCCTGACTTTC. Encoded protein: CASSFDRVGSGANVLTF.

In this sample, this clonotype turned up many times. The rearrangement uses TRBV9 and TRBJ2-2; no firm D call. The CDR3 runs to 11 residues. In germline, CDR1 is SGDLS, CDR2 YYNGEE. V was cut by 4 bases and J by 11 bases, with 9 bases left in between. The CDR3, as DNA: TGTGCCAGCAGCCCGGGCGTTGAGCTGTTTTTT. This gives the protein CASSPGVELFF. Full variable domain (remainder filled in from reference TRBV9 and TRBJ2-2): DSGVTQTPKHLITATGQRVTLRCSPRSGDLSVYWYQQSLDQGLQFLIQYYNGEERAKGNILERFSAQQFPDLHSELNLSSLELGDSALYFCASSPGVELFFGEGSRLTVL.

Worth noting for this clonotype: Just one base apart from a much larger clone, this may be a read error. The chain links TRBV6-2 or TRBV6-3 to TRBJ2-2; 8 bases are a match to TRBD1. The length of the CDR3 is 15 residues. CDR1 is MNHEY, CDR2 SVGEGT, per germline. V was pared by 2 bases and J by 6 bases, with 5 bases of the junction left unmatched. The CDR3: CASSYDRGLAGELFF. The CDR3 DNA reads TGTGCCAGCAGTTACGACAGGGGTTTGGCCGGGGAGCTGTTTTTT.

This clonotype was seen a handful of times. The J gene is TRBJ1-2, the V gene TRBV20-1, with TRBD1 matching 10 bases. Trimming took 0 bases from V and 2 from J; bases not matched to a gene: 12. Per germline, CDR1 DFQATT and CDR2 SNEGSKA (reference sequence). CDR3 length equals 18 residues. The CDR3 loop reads CSARDIFSETGGNYGYTF. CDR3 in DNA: TGCAGTGCTAGAGATATTTTTTCTGAGACAGGGGGCAACTATGGCTACACCTTC.

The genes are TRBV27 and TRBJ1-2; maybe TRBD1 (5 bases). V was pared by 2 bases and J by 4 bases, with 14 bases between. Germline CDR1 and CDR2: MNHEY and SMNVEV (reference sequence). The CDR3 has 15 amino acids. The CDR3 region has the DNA TGTGCCAGCAGTTTAGGCAGGGCTCCAGGCTATGGCTACACCTTC. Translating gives CASSLGRAPGYGYTF.

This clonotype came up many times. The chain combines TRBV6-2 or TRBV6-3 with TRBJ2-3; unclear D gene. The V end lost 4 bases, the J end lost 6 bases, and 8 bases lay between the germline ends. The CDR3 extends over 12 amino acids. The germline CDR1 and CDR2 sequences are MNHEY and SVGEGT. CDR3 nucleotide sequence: TGTGCCAGCAGTTTGGGGTTGGATACGCAGTATTTT. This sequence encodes CASSLGLDTQYF.